This record covers a single TCR beta chain. The data stem from a study of blood T cell repertoires in COVID-19. Looking at the study overall: The United States, Italy and Spain were the sources of the acute and convalescent COVID-19 samples. The analysed material was cDNA or gDNA that came from T cells, B-cell-depleted T cells, or PBMCs.

Original data processing: It was from reference gene primer amplification that nucleated cell counts were estimated. Sequenced by immunoSEQ multiplex PCR; TCRdb stores in-frame clones only, minus some. The D gene and trimming were derived from the DNA, and the V and J assignments and clone size from that table. The profile shows approximately 120,000 clones, 84% of them singletons. The clonotype was recovered from a woman aged 80 or over with active or convalescent COVID-19. Sequencing was performed on peripheral blood.

DNA of the CDR3: TGTGCCAGTAGTGACTTAGCCACAGATACGCAGTATTTT. Translated: CASSDLATDTQYF. The V gene is TRBV19, the J gene TRBJ2-3, with unresolved D. This CDR3 spans 13 amino acids. The V end lost 5 bases, the J end lost 2 bases, and 8 bases lay between the germline ends. Germline V gene sequence: CDR1 LNHDA, CDR2 SQIVND (reference sequence).